These 9 T cell receptor beta chains originate from one sample sequenced in a study of OX40 agonist ivuxolimab in advanced cancers. Assay: immunoSEQ multiplex PCR; the TCRdb copy retains only in-frame clones and omits some. The sample carries about 21,000 clones, around 89% recorded once. The material sequenced was CD4+ or CD8+ T cells sorted from blood, taken in a trial of the OX40 agonist ivuxolimab. The receptors were gathered from an adult with an advanced solid tumor such as melanoma, head and neck, liver or kidney cancer.

V and J are TRBV18 and TRBJ2-1; TRBD2 is a possible D gene (5 bases). The CDR3 covers 14 residues. The germline CDR1 and CDR2 sequences are KGHSH and LQKENI. Deletions cut 4 bases from V and 3 bases from J, with 10 bases between. The CDR3 protein is CASSLDGIYNEQFF. In nucleotides, the CDR3 is TGTGCCAGCTCACTTGACGGGATCTACAATGAGCAGTTCTTC.

This chain's CDR3 is CAWSENSELYEQYF. CDR3 bases: TGTGCCTGGAGTGAGAATAGCGAGCTTTACGAGCAGTACTTC. V is TRBV30 and J is TRBJ2-7, with D possibly TRBD2 on 5 matching bases. V shed 1 base and J shed 4 bases, with 14 bases lying between them. The germline CDR1 and CDR2 sequences are GTSNPN and SVGIG (reference sequence). The CDR3 covers 14 residues.

This chain connects TRBV27 to TRBJ2-5; 9 positions match TRBD1. The J call may be mistaken, given a closer DNA end match to TRBJ2-7. CDR3 length: 15 residues. Germline V gene data show CDR1 as MNHEY and CDR2 as SMNVEV (reference sequence). CDR3 loop: CASSPTGTGTYEQYF. The CDR3 nucleotides are TGTGCCAGCAGTCCTACCGGGACAGGGACCTACGAGCAGTACTTC.

V is TRBV5-5 and J is TRBJ2-7; TRBD1 agrees at 10 bases. Germline CDR1 and CDR2: SGHKS and YYEKEE (reference sequence). The V and J ends lost 4 bases and 9 bases, in that order; junction bases with no gene match: 7. CDR3 length equals 13 residues. The DNA for the CDR3 is TGTGCCAGCAGCCCCGACAGGGGGCTGGGGCAGTACTTC. Translating gives CASSPDRGLGQYF.

This rearrangement joins TRBV2 to TRBJ2-7; D is uncertain. The CDR3 length is 14 residues. Germline V lookup: CDR1 SNHLY, CDR2 FYNNEI. Trimming shortened V by 2 bases and J by 3 bases, and 11 bases separated the two germline ends. In DNA, the CDR3 is TGTGCCAGCAGTGAATTTTCCGATCACTACGAGCAGTACTTC. Translating gives CASSEFSDHYEQYF.

The CDR3 region is CASSPSGRAYEQYF. The CDR3 DNA sequence: TGTGCCAGCTCACCTAGCGGGAGGGCCTACGAGCAGTACTTC. The genes are TRBV18 and TRBJ2-7; 11 bases are a match to TRBD2. Germline CDR1 KGHSH, CDR2 LQKENI. J lost 2 bases, V lost 3 bases, and 0 bases had no gene match. CDR3 length: 14 amino acids.

The V and J genes are TRBV9 and TRBJ2-6, with 7 bases lining up with TRBD2. The germline V gene has CDR1 SGDLS and CDR2 YYNGEE. Trimming took 7 bases from V and 1 from J; bases not matched to a gene: 8. The CDR3 is made up of 16 amino acids. The CDR3 nucleotides are TGTGCCAGCGTCGGGAGGTACGCGTCTGGGGCCAACGTCCTGACTTTC. It codes for CASVGRYASGANVLTF.

The V and J genes are TRBV4-1 and TRBJ2-5; no clear D gene. V was pared by 1 base and J by 3 bases, with 9 bases between. The germline gives CDR1 MGHRA, CDR2 YSYEKL. There are 14 residues in the CDR3. DNA of the CDR3: TGCGCCAGCAGCCAAGGAGCCACCAAAGAGACCCAGTACTTC. Protein: CASSQGATKETQYF.

The chain recombines TRBV27 with TRBJ2-3; maybe TRBD1 (6 bases). The CDR3 is 14 residues long. V dropped 2 bases and J dropped 4 bases, with 10 bases sitting between them. From germline, CDR1 is MNHEY and CDR2 SMNVEV (reference sequence). CDR3 nucleotide sequence: TGTGCCAGCAGTTTAATAGGGGGATCAGATACGCAGTATTTT. It yields the protein CASSLIGGSDTQYF.